This TCR beta chain comes out of a study of T-cell reconstitution after alpha-beta-depleted transplantation in children. Study-wide results and caveats: After transplant, at about two months, alpha-beta T cells were reportedly derived from several hundred expanded graft clones.

Preparing the TCRbeta library involved the use of unique molecular identifiers. TCRdb reprocessed the PCR reads with MiXCR, giving one entry per CDR3 protein. Among 900,000 or so distinct CDR3 sequences listed, roughly 15% were seen once. This clonotype appeared a few times. Its antigen is still unknown. The germline V gene has CDR1 SGHAT and CDR2 FQNNGV. The CDR3 spans 18 residues. Losses at the gene ends were 1 base for V and 2 bases for J; bases not matched to a gene: 8. This rearrangement joins TRBV11-2 to TRBJ2-3; 11 nucleotides match TRBD2. Sequenced here: PBMCs, mostly from graft donor cells, sampled 360 days after TCRalphabeta/CD19-depleted stem cell transplant. The origin of this receptor is a male patient younger than 18 who had a stem cell transplant for acute lymphoblastic leukemia, so the T cells may come from the graft donor. The CDR3 DNA is TGTGCCAGCAGCTTAGTTGGGACTAGCGGACTTGCCACAGATACGCAGTATTTT. Translation: CASSLVGTSGLATDTQYF.